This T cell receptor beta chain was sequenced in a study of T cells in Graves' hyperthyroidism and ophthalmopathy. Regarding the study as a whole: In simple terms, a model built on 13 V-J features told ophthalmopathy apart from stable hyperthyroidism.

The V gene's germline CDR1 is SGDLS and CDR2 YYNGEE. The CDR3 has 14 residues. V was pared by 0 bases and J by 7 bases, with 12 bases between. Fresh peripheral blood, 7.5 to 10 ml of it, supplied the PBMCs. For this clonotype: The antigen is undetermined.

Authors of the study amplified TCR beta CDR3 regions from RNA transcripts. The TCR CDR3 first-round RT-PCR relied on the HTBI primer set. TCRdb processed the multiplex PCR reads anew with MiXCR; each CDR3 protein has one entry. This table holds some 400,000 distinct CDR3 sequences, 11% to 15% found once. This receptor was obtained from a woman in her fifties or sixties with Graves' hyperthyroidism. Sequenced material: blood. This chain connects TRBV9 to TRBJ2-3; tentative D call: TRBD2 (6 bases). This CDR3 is CASSVGTAGYTQYF. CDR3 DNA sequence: TGTGCCAGCAGCGTAGGGACCGCGGGGTATACGCAGTATTTT.